The next 16 T cell receptor beta chains were all read from a single sample in a study of blood T cell repertoires in COVID-19. Repertoires were generated with immunoSEQ multiplex PCR, while TCRdb's copy carries only in-frame clones and drops some. The sample includes approximately 92,000 clones, 80% of them seen just once. The sample taken for sequencing was peripheral blood. These receptors all stem from a man over 45 who had recovered from COVID-19.

The chain combines TRBV6-1 with TRBJ2-7, with 9 bases aligning to TRBD2. Germline CDR1 and CDR2: MNHNS and SASEGT. The CDR3 consists of 17 residues. V shed 4 bases and J 3 bases; nucleotides not matched to a gene: 13. The CDR3 nucleotides read TGTGCCAGCAGTGGGGGGCAACCGGGACTAGCCCTCTACGAGCAGTACTTC. Encoded protein: CASSGGQPGLALYEQYF.

The chain carries TRBV19 and TRBJ2-3, with TRBD2 matching over 11 bases. Germline V CDR1 and CDR2: LNHDA, SQIVND (reference sequence). Trimming at V came to 3 bases and at J to 3 bases, leaving 5 bases not matched to a gene. The CDR3 loop spans 16 amino acids. This chain's CDR3 is CASSMIAGGPTDTQYF. For the CDR3, the DNA is TGTGCCAGTAGTATGATAGCGGGGGGGCCAACAGATACGCAGTATTTT.

The CDR3 nucleotides read TGCGCCAGCAGCTTGGGTTGGACAGGGGGCACTGAAGCTTTCTTT. Protein sequence: CASSLGWTGGTEAFF. The chain combines TRBV5-1 with TRBJ1-1; 10 bases line up with TRBD1. V shed 0 bases, J shed 4 bases, and the junction held 3 bases outside the gene matches. The CDR3 length is 15 residues. CDR1 is SGHRS, CDR2 YFSETQ, per germline.

The chain carries TRBV2 and TRBJ2-7; TRBD1 might be the D (6 bases). Germline lookup yields CDR1 SNHLY and CDR2 FYNNEI. The CDR3 runs to 15 residues. Trimming shortened V by 5 bases and J by 4 bases, and 18 bases separated the two germline ends. The CDR3 sequence: CASSSMGAINYEQYF. In nucleotides, the CDR3 is TGTGCCAGCAGTTCCATGGGGGCGATAAATTACGAGCAGTACTTC.

This clone has just one count. This chain links TRBV5-1 with TRBJ1-2; TRBD1 matches 10 bases. Per germline, CDR1 SGHRS and CDR2 YFSETQ. V lost 3 bases to trimming and J lost 6 bases; unmatched junction nucleotides: 8. The CDR3 sequence is 15 residues long. As DNA, the CDR3 is TGCGCCAGCAGCTGGAGTGGGACAGGGGAGGATGGCTACACCTTC. This sequence encodes CASSWSGTGEDGYTF.

Notes on this clone: An end of the junction differs from the germline gene, which may be a read error. The gene calls are TRBV4-2 and TRBJ2-6; D is possibly TRBD2 (6 bases). Germline CDR1 reads LGHNA; CDR2 reads YNFKEQ. CDR3 length: 15 residues. The CDR3 is CASTQGGSGANVLTF. The DNA for the CDR3 is TGTGCCAGCACCCAAGGAGGGAGTGGGGCCAACGTCCTGACTTTC.

This chain connects TRBV7-8 to TRBJ2-2; 7 nucleotides match TRBD2. CDR1 and CDR2 from the germline V gene are SGHVS and FQNEAQ. CDR3 length equals 16 residues. V gave up 3 bases and J gave up 3 bases; unmatched junction bases: 7. In DNA form, the CDR3 reads TGTGCCAGCAGCTTTAAACGTGGGGGGGACACCGGGGAGCTGTTTTTT. It yields the protein CASSFKRGGDTGELFF.

DNA of the CDR3: TGTGCCAGCAGCACCCTGGGGGGGCAGAGTTCACCCCTCCACTTT. Protein product: CASSTLGGQSSPLHF. The J gene is TRBJ1-6, the V gene TRBV5-4; TRBD1 might be the D (6 bases). Germline lookup yields CDR1 SGHNT and CDR2 YYREEE (reference sequence). This CDR3 is 15 amino acids long. V dropped 4 bases and J dropped 9 bases, with 17 bases sitting between them.

The J gene is TRBJ2-2, the V gene TRBV18; TRBD2 matches at 13 bases. Per the germline V gene, CDR1 is KGHSH and CDR2 is LQKENI. V lost 3 bases, J lost 5 bases, and 6 bases stayed unmatched. CDR3 length: 17 amino acids. In nucleotides, the CDR3 is TGTGCCAGCTCACCGATCAGACTAGCGGGAGGTACCGGGGAGCTGTTTTTT. It encodes CASSPIRLAGGTGELFF. Full variable domain (outside the CDR3, taken from reference TRBV18 and TRBJ2-2): NAGVMQNPRHLVRRRGQEARLRCSPMKGHSHVYWYRQLPEEGLKFMVYLQKENIIDESGMPKERFSAEFPKEGPSILRIQQVVRGDSAAYFCASSPIRLAGGTGELFFGEGSRLTVL.

The V gene is TRBV5-1, the J gene TRBJ2-6; D gene ambiguous. Trimming shortened V by 1 base and J by 4 bases, and 9 bases separated the two germline ends. The CDR3 spans 15 residues. Germline values: CDR1 SGHRS, CDR2 YFSETQ. The CDR3 spells CASSLQGAGANVLTF. CDR3 bases: TGCGCCAGCAGCTTGCAAGGAGCCGGGGCCAACGTCCTGACTTTC.

The CDR3 DNA reads as TGTGCCAGCAGGCGGGATTTAGACGGCTACACCTTC. Translating gives CASRRDLDGYTF. The gene calls are TRBV2 and TRBJ1-2; D is uncertain. Germline CDR1 SNHLY, CDR2 FYNNEI. This CDR3 has 12 amino acids. Between the trimmed V and J ends, which lost 6 bases and 8 bases, there was a span of 13 bases.

The rearrangement links TRBV10-3 to TRBJ2-3, with D possibly being TRBD2 (6 bases). This CDR3 region has 14 residues. With 8 bases removed from V and 4 bases from J, the gap between germline ends came to 16 bases. Germline CDR1 reads ENHRY; CDR2 reads SYGVKD. CDR3 residues: CAIAGRGGADTQYF. In DNA form, the CDR3 reads TGTGCCATCGCGGGGCGGGGTGGGGCAGATACGCAGTATTTT.

This chain links TRBV4-2 with TRBJ2-7, with D unresolved. The CDR3 totals 16 residues. Trimming pared 0 bases from V and 0 bases from J, leaving 12 bases between. In germline, CDR1 is LGHNA, CDR2 YNFKEQ. The CDR3 nucleotides read TGTGCCAGCAGCCAAGATTTCGCTGTTAGCTCCTACGAGCAGTACTTC. Residues: CASSQDFAVSSYEQYF.

The rearrangement uses TRBV10-3 and TRBJ1-2, with unresolved D. V gave up 0 bases and J gave up 4 bases, with 12 bases separating them. From germline, CDR1 is ENHRY and CDR2 SYGVKD. The CDR3 runs to 15 residues. CDR3 amino acids: CAISESAGGSYGYTF. CDR3 nucleotide sequence: TGTGCCATCAGTGAGTCCGCCGGTGGGAGCTATGGCTACACCTTC.

V gene TRBV4-1 combines with J gene TRBJ2-5; tentative D call: TRBD2 (5 bases). This CDR3 has 14 amino acids. V lost 2 bases to trimming and J lost 3 bases, with 10 bases between them. Looked up from germline, CDR1 is MGHRA and CDR2 is YSYEKL. CDR3 loop: CASSQQTEEETQYF. The CDR3 region has the DNA TGCGCCAGCAGCCAACAGACGGAGGAAGAGACCCAGTACTTC.

The rearrangement uses TRBV5-6 and TRBJ1-4, with 7 bases lining up with TRBD1. The CDR3 totals 14 residues. CDR1 is SGHDT, CDR2 YYEEEE, per germline. V gave up 4 bases and J gave up 8 bases; unmatched junction bases: 8. CDR3 sequence reads: CASSRQGPGEKLFF. The CDR3 DNA is TGTGCCAGCAGCCGACAGGGACCGGGGGAAAAACTGTTTTTT. Together with reference TRBV5-6 and TRBJ1-4, the CDR3 gives the full variable domain: DAGVTQSPTHLIKTRGQQVTLRCSPKSGHDTVSWYQQALGQGPQFIFQYYEEEERQRGNFPDRFSGHQFPNYSSELNVNALLLGDSALYLCASSRQGPGEKLFFGSGTQLSVL.